A selection of T cell receptor beta chains follows, all from one sample in a study of T-cell memory formation after mild COVID-19. Using its own MiXCR run on the 5' RACE reads, TCRdb lists one record per CDR3 protein. The repertoire holds 250,000 to 350,000 distinct CDR3 sequences, with 15% to 20% as singletons. The sequencing sample was made of PBMCs or a T cell subset sorted from them (not recorded which). The receptors were sampled from a man between 18 and 35 years old who had mild COVID-19 (a few samples of this study predate the infection). Cell type and time point are not known. Both conserved end residues are part of each CDR3. D genes are given only for firm matches. Clone size appears in some rows only: once, few, many, or a class for an expanded clone.

j_call | v_call | clone_size | d_call | cdr3_aa | cdr3_nt
TRBJ2-5 | TRBV20-1 | many | NA | CSARDEGGQETQYF | TGCAGTGCTAGAGATGAGGGGGGACAAGAGACCCAGTACTTC
TRBJ1-1 | TRBV7-2 | NA | TRBD1 | CASSLETGGGSTEAFF | TGTGCCAGCAGCTTAGAAACAGGGGGCGGGTCCACTGAAGCTTTCTTT
TRBJ2-5 | TRBV2 | once | TRBD2 | CASSPFSGVQETQYF | TGTGCCAGCAGCCCCTTTAGCGGGGTCCAAGAGACCCAGTACTTC
TRBJ2-5 | TRBV5-1 | NA | TRBD2 | CASSSYTSGRETQYF | TGCGCCAGCAGCTCGTACACTAGCGGTCGGGAGACCCAGTACTTC
TRBJ1-5 | TRBV4-3 | NA | NA | CASSQGIEGFQPQHF | TGCGCCAGCAGCCAAGGGATCGAGGGTTTTCAGCCCCAGCATTTT
TRBJ2-1 | TRBV28 | NA | NA | CASSLISDSYNEQFF | TGTGCCAGCAGTTTAATCTCCGATTCCTACAATGAGCAGTTCTTC
TRBJ2-5 | TRBV5-1 | NA | TRBD2 | CASSREGSETQYF | TGCGCCAGCAGCCGGGAGGGGAGCGAGACCCAGTACTTC
TRBJ2-5 | TRBV7-3 | few | TRBD2 | CASSFGGGLSETQYF | TGTGCCAGCAGCTTCGGCGGGGGGCTCTCAGAGACCCAGTACTTC
TRBJ1-1 | TRBV12-3/TRBV12-4 | many | NA | CASIFREGEAFF | TGTGCCAGCATTTTCAGGGAGGGTGAAGCTTTCTTT
TRBJ2-3 | TRBV7-2 | many | NA | CASRPQADTQYF | TGTGCCAGCAGGCCTCAAGCAGATACGCAGTATTTT
TRBJ2-3 | TRBV7-2 | NA | NA | CASSPTRWTDTQYF | TGTGCCAGCAGCCCGACCAGGTGGACGGATACGCAGTATTTT
TRBJ2-5 | TRBV5-4 | NA | TRBD2 | CASSPPGGRRETQYF | TGTGCCAGCAGCCCCCCGGGAGGGCGTCGAGAGACCCAGTACTTC
TRBJ2-5 | TRBV10-3 | NA | NA | CAISESRQQETQYF | TGTGCCATCAGTGAGTCGAGGCAGCAAGAGACCCAGTACTTC
TRBJ2-3 | TRBV20-1 | NA | TRBD2 | CSARPVLAGNTDTQYF | TGCAGTGCTAGACCGGTGCTAGCGGGGAACACAGATACGCAGTATTTT
TRBJ1-6 | TRBV19 | few | TRBD1 | CASSTLLGQGGSPLHF | TGTGCCAGTAGTACGCTGCTCGGACAGGGTGGATCACCCCTCCACTTT
TRBJ1-1 | TRBV6-1 | few | NA | CASSERGGNTEAFF | TGTGCCAGCAGTGAAAGGGGGGGCAACACTGAAGCTTTCTTT
TRBJ2-1 | TRBV5-1 | many | NA | CASSLSEGEQFF | TGCGCCAGCAGCTTGTCGGAGGGGGAGCAGTTCTTC
TRBJ2-3 | TRBV5-6 | NA | TRBD2 | CASSSLLAGVITDTQYF | TGTGCCAGCAGCTCTCTACTAGCGGGGGTGATCACAGATACGCAGTATTTT
TRBJ2-6 | TRBV4-1 | NA | NA | CASSQDRAQMGANVLTF | TGCGCCAGCAGCCAAGATAGAGCCCAGATGGGGGCCAACGTCCTGACTTTC
TRBJ2-6 | TRBV4-2 | few | NA | CASSQGRAVTGANVLTF | TGTGCCAGCAGCCAAGGCAGGGCAGTTACTGGGGCCAACGTCCTGACTTTC
TRBJ2-5 | TRBV27 | NA | NA | CASRQHSQETQYF | TGTGCCAGCAGACAGCACTCCCAAGAGACCCAGTACTTC
TRBJ2-5 | TRBV7-3 | few | TRBD2 | CASSPSGVGETQYF | TGTGCCAGCAGCCCAAGCGGGGTTGGAGAGACCCAGTACTTC
TRBJ2-7 | TRBV24-1 | NA | TRBD1 | CATQGTGGGEQYF | TGTGCCACCCAAGGGACAGGGGGCGGCGAGCAGTACTTC
TRBJ2-3 | TRBV6-6 | few | NA | CASIRGTTDTQYF | TGTGCCAGCATCAGGGGCACCACAGATACGCAGTATTTT
TRBJ2-3 | TRBV6-5 | few | NA | CASSYSRGYGTDTQYF | TGTGCCAGCAGTTACTCCAGGGGATATGGCACAGATACGCAGTATTTT
TRBJ2-1 | TRBV6-2/TRBV6-3 | NA | NA | CASSYLGAQSSYNEQFF | TGTGCCAGCAGTTACCTCGGGGCCCAGAGCTCCTACAATGAGCAGTTCTTC
TRBJ2-7 | TRBV12-3/TRBV12-4 | many | NA | CASSRDRTYEQYF | TGTGCCAGCAGCCGGGACCGAACCTACGAGCAGTACTTC
TRBJ2-2 | TRBV7-8 | few | NA | CAAGRTNTGELFF | TGTGCCGCCGGTCGGACGAACACCGGGGAGCTGTTTTTT
TRBJ1-6 | TRBV6-5 | NA | NA | CASSYGADQSSYNSPLHF | TGTGCCAGCAGTTATGGGGCGGATCAAAGCTCCTATAATTCACCCCTCCACTTT
TRBJ2-1 | TRBV4-1 | many | TRBD1 | CATTFLLGGKDEQFF | TGCGCCACCACCTTTCTTCTAGGGGGCAAGGATGAGCAGTTCTTC
TRBJ2-1 | TRBV20-1 | few | NA | CSAPQQGLEQFF | TGCAGTGCACCCCAACAGGGACTTGAGCAGTTCTTC
TRBJ2-2 | TRBV5-1 | few | NA | CASSLMQPSTGELFF | TGCGCCAGCAGCTTGATGCAGCCAAGCACCGGGGAGCTGTTTTTT
TRBJ2-3 | TRBV24-1 | many | NA | CATRLTRAPARTQYF | TGTGCCACCAGGCTGACTAGAGCCCCGGCACGTACGCAGTATTTT
TRBJ1-1 | TRBV30 | few | NA | CAWSVGENTEAFF | TGTGCCTGGAGTGTAGGGGAGAACACTGAAGCTTTCTTT
TRBJ1-3 | TRBV4-2 | few | NA | CASSREGVGNTIYF | TGTGCCAGCAGCCGCGAGGGGGTCGGAAACACCATATATTTT
TRBJ1-3 | TRBV4-3 | NA | NA | CASSQVLGRADTIYF | TGCGCCAGCAGCCAAGTCTTAGGCAGGGCGGACACCATATATTTT
TRBJ2-5 | TRBV20-1 | few | NA | CSARQAMLQETQYF | TGCAGTGCGAGACAGGCGATGTTACAAGAGACCCAGTACTTC
TRBJ2-1 | TRBV7-2 | many | TRBD1 | CASSGTGGRNEQFF | TGTGCCAGCAGCGGGACAGGTGGTCGCAATGAGCAGTTCTTC
TRBJ1-5 | TRBV6-2/TRBV6-3 | NA | NA | CASSTSRGRQPQHF | TGTGCCAGCAGTACCTCCCGGGGGCGTCAGCCCCAGCATTTT
TRBJ2-3 | TRBV7-9 | NA | NA | CASSIIARGTDTQYF | TGTGCCAGCAGCATCATAGCGAGGGGGACAGATACGCAGTATTTT
TRBJ2-2 | TRBV7-2 | NA | TRBD2 | CASSLSGEALTGELFF | TGTGCCAGCAGCTTGAGCGGGGAGGCACTCACCGGGGAGCTGTTTTTT
TRBJ2-7 | TRBV5-1 | many | NA | CASSPGDTSSYEQYF | TGCGCCAGCAGCCCGGGGGACACCAGCTCCTACGAGCAGTACTTC
TRBJ1-4 | TRBV12-3/TRBV12-4 | many | NA | CASSLNNEKLFF | TGTGCCAGCAGTCTAAATAATGAAAAACTGTTTTTT
TRBJ2-3 | TRBV14 | few | NA | CASSQAISTDTQYF | TGTGCCAGCAGCCAGGCCATAAGCACAGATACGCAGTATTTT
TRBJ2-1 | TRBV12-3/TRBV12-4 | NA | NA | CASSLGTYEQFF | TGTGCCAGCAGCCTAGGGACTTATGAGCAGTTCTTC
TRBJ2-1 | TRBV30 | NA | NA | CAWSVAQAPFF | TGTGCCTGGAGTGTTGCCCAGGCCCCGTTCTTC
TRBJ2-5 | TRBV7-3 | few | NA | CASSSFPQETQYF | TGTGCCAGCAGCTCGTTCCCCCAGGAGACCCAGTACTTC
TRBJ1-5 | TRBV28 | many | NA | CASSLLGILPRQPQHF | TGTGCCAGCAGTTTACTGGGGATACTACCGCGTCAGCCCCAGCATTTT
TRBJ2-5 | TRBV4-2 | few | TRBD2 | CASSHPPGLAGGRRETQYF | TGTGCCAGCAGCCACCCTCCGGGACTAGCGGGGGGGCGCCGCGAGACCCAGTACTTC
TRBJ2-2 | TRBV6-1 | NA | TRBD2 | CASRAGSSGGRGTGELFF | TGTGCCAGCAGGGCGGGGAGTAGCGGGGGCCGGGGCACCGGGGAGCTGTTTTTT
TRBJ1-1 | TRBV24-1 | NA | NA | CATSDPRTGNTEAFF | TGTGCCACCAGTGATCCCAGAACGGGAAACACTGAAGCTTTCTTT
TRBJ2-1 | TRBV9 | NA | TRBD2 | CASSITLAGGPNEQFF | TGTGCCAGCAGCATCACCCTAGCGGGGGGGCCCAATGAGCAGTTCTTC